The 29 T cell receptor beta chains listed next were all sequenced from one sample in a study of breast tumors, draining lymph nodes, adjacent tissues. MiXCR was run by TCRdb on the multiplex PCR reads, yielding one entry per CDR3 protein. This table holds roughly 70,000 distinct CDR3 sequences, roughly two fifths found once. Input material: breast tumor tissue. These receptors were collected from a female donor with breast cancer. Some clones in this sample may be carry-over from other donors' samples.

As for this clonotype: One end of the junction varies from germline; a read error may be responsible. CDR3 residues: CASSLGGQGNTGGLSF. The CDR3 bases are TGTGCCAGCAGCTTAGGCGGCCAGGGGAACACCGGGGGGCTGTCTTTT. This chain joins TRBV7-3 and TRBJ2-2; TRBD2 might be the D (7 bases). CDR3 length: 16 amino acids. The V gene's germline CDR1 is SGHTA and CDR2 FQGTGA.

The chain employs TRBV30 and TRBJ1-2, with no clear D. This CDR3 has 10 amino acids. V lost 3 bases and J 9 bases, leaving 8 bases between the germline ends. Germline CDR1 reads GTSNPN; CDR2 reads SVGIG (reference sequence). The DNA of the CDR3 is TGTGCCTGGAGCGTGGGGAGCTACACCTTC. Its translation is CAWSVGSYTF.

The V gene is TRBV5-6, the J gene TRBJ1-6; weak D call: TRBD1 (5 bases). Trimming pared 0 bases from V and 14 bases from J, leaving 15 bases between. Germline V gives CDR1 SGHDT, CDR2 YYEEEE. CDR3 size: 14 residues. The CDR3 DNA sequence: TGTGCCAGCAGCTTGGGGTCAGGGACCCTAGCCCTCCACTTT. It is translated as CASSLGSGTLALHF.

This clonotype was observed many times. A much more abundant neighbour one base away suggests this may be a read error. The chain is built from TRBV6-1 and TRBJ1-2, with no clear D. CDR1 is MNHNS, CDR2 SASEGT, per germline. The CDR3 runs to 15 residues. V dropped 6 bases and J dropped 2 bases, with 16 bases sitting between them. In DNA form, the CDR3 reads TGTGCCAGCAGGCACCTAGGACGGCAAAACTATGGCTACACCTTC. Translation: CASRHLGRQNYGYTF.

This clonotype has a handful of counts. The chain uses TRBV6-5 and TRBJ2-2; D ambiguous. The V and J ends lost 6 bases and 7 bases respectively, with 0 bases between them. The CDR3 is 9 amino acids. CDR1 is MNHEY, CDR2 SVGAGI, per germline. CDR3 in amino acids: CASSGELFF. CDR3 sequence (DNA): TGTGCCAGCAGCGGGGAGCTGTTTTTT.

With regard to this clonotype: At one end, the junction sequence differs from germline, possibly due to a read error. The V call is TRBV12-3 or TRBV12-4, the J call TRBJ2-5; D uncertain. The CDR3 sequence is 13 residues long. CDR3 DNA: TGTGCCAGCAGTCCGCGGTACCAAGAGGCCCAGTACTTC. Its protein is CASSPRYQEAQYF.

This clonotype was counted a few times. Given a much more abundant clone one base away, this may be a read error. The chain employs TRBV7-9 and TRBJ2-4; the D is unclear. Germline assignment: CDR1 SEHNR and CDR2 FQNEAQ (reference sequence). The CDR3 contains 15 residues. CDR3 in DNA: TGTTCCAGCAGCTTGTCCCCGGACGGAGAAAACATTCAGTACTTC. Its protein product is CSSSLSPDGENIQYF.

Note on this clonotype: The junction does not match germline at one end; this may be a read error. V usage is TRBV6-5 and J usage is TRBJ2-1, with 12 bases identical to TRBD2. CDR1 is MNHEY, CDR2 SVGAGI, per germline. The CDR3 is 17 amino acids. CDR3 residues: CASSNSPTSGRDTEQFF. In DNA, the CDR3 is TGTGCCAGCAGTAACTCCCCGACTAGCGGGAGAGACACTGAGCAGTTCTTC.

This clonotype has ten or more counts. V is TRBV10-3 and J is TRBJ1-2, with 7 bases identical to TRBD1. Germline CDR1 is ENHRY and CDR2 is SYGVKD. Unmatched junction bases numbered 9, after V lost 6 bases and J lost 8 bases. The CDR3 contains 13 residues. CDR3: CAIRPDREGGYTF. The CDR3, as DNA: TGTGCCATCAGGCCCGACAGGGAAGGAGGCTACACCTTC.

As to this clonotype: An end of the junction differs from the germline gene, which may be a read error. The V and J genes are TRBV19 and TRBJ2-2; D might be TRBD1 or TRBD2, each matching 6 bases. This CDR3 has 15 amino acids. Germline values: CDR1 LNHDA, CDR2 SQIVND (reference sequence). The DNA of the CDR3 is TGTGCCAGTAGTAGGGTGGGGGGCGTAAGGGGGGAGCTGGTTTTT. It yields the protein CASSRVGGVRGELVF.

This clonotype was seen more than once but under ten times. A much larger clonotype is one base distant, so this may be a read error. The chain has TRBV20-1 and TRBJ2-1; 11 bases align to TRBD2. CDR3 length: 14 amino acids. With V trimmed by 6 bases and J by 9 bases, 10 bases remained unmatched. Germline values: CDR1 DFQATT, CDR2 SNEGSKA (reference sequence). The CDR3 protein is CSAPLAGVRTEQFF. CDR3 in DNA: TGCAGTGCGCCACTAGCGGGAGTGCGTACTGAGCAGTTCTTC.

In the case of this clonotype: The CDR3 does not close with the conserved phenylalanine or tryptophan, likely indicating a read error. It is unclear where the CDR3 begins or ends on the DNA, so no DNA is shown, and the CDR3 is as TCRdb lists it. The V call is TRBV29-1, the J call TRBJ1-2; TRBD1, as called in the table, went unchecked against the DNA. CDR1 is SQVTM, CDR2 ANQGSEA, per germline. The CDR3 is 14 amino acids in total, end residues counted. CDR3 sequence: CSARGTGAGNGYPL.

This clonotype occurred many times. CDR3 in amino acids: CASRPRTGGYTDTQYF. Here the CDR3 DNA reads TGTGCCAGCAGGCCCCGGACAGGGGGCTACACAGATACGCAGTATTTT. The chain is built from TRBV12-3 or TRBV12-4 and TRBJ2-3, with 11 nucleotides matching TRBD1. J was trimmed by 2 bases and V by 6 bases; bases with no gene match: 7. There are 16 residues in the CDR3.

This chain connects TRBV7-9 to TRBJ2-1; 15 nucleotides match TRBD2. With 5 bases clipped from V and 9 bases from J, the junction kept 8 bases outside the gene matches. The CDR3 consists of 16 residues. CDR1 SEHNR and CDR2 FQNEAQ come from the germline V gene (reference sequence). The CDR3 spells CASSLLGLAGGTEQFF. The CDR3 region has the DNA TGTGCCAGCAGCCTTCTGGGACTAGCGGGAGGCACTGAGCAGTTCTTC.

This chain connects TRBV11-2 to TRBJ2-1, with TRBD2 matching 13 bases. Germline-derived CDR1 and CDR2 are SGHAT and FQNNGV. This CDR3 has 15 amino acids. The V segment lost 4 bases and the J segment 11 bases; nucleotides outside the gene matches: 8. DNA for the CDR3: TGTGCCAGCAGCTATGCCGGACTAGCGGGGGATAAGCAGTTCTTC. Amino acid sequence: CASSYAGLAGDKQFF.

Comment on this clonotype: This is likely a read error, given that the CDR3 carries no conserved phenylalanine or tryptophan at its end. The rearrangement joins TRBV20-1 to TRBJ1-5, with 8 positions matching TRBD1. Germline assignment: CDR1 DFQATT and CDR2 SNEGSKA (reference sequence). The CDR3 covers 12 residues. V was pared by 6 bases and J by 6 bases, with 4 bases of the junction left unmatched. CDR3 coding DNA: TGCAGTGCCGGACAGGGAAGTCAGCCCCAGCATGGT. It yields the protein CSAGQGSQPQHG.

V gene TRBV20-1 combines with J gene TRBJ2-1; D is unclear. The germline CDR1 and CDR2 sequences are DFQATT and SNEGSKA (reference sequence). Trimming stripped 7 bases from V and 3 bases from J, with 16 bases between. The CDR3 is made up of 14 amino acids. CDR3 protein: CSVVTNYGYNEQFF. The CDR3 DNA reads as TGCAGTGTCGTGACGAACTATGGCTACAATGAGCAGTTCTTC.

By its share, this clonotype is medium-sized. The rearrangement uses TRBV20-1 and TRBJ2-7; the match to TRBD1 covers 8 bases. The CDR3 sequence is 14 residues long. Germline V gives CDR1 DFQATT, CDR2 SNEGSKA (reference sequence). After removal of 5 bases from V and 3 bases from J, the junction contained 9 bases not matched to a gene. This chain's CDR3 is CSARGRGHLYEQYF. The CDR3 region has the DNA TGCAGTGCTCGTGGCAGGGGGCACCTCTACGAGCAGTACTTC.

CDR3 in amino acids: CASSEISGGETQHF. The CDR3 region has the DNA TGTGCCAGCAGTGAAATTAGCGGGGGTGAGACCCAGCATTTT. The V gene is TRBV2, the J gene TRBJ1-5; D is possibly TRBD1 (5 bases). The CDR3 covers 14 residues. V shed 2 bases and J shed 11 bases, with 16 bases lying between them. CDR1 SNHLY and CDR2 FYNNEI come from the germline V gene.

This clonotype was detected ten times or more. This clone may be a read error of a much larger clone one base away. V usage is TRBV5-6 and J usage is TRBJ2-7; 9 nucleotides match TRBD2. The CDR3 length is 13 residues. Germline CDR1 SGHDT, CDR2 YYEEEE. Losses at the gene ends were 7 bases for V and 4 bases for J; bases not matched to a gene: 6. CDR3 DNA sequence: TGTGCCAGCGCGGGAGGGATTGCTTACGAGCAGTACTTC. This sequence encodes CASAGGIAYEQYF.

Comments on this clonotype: One junction end disagrees with the germline gene, perhaps due to a read error. V usage is TRBV7-8 and J usage is TRBJ2-7; tentatively, D is TRBD2 (6 bases). Germline CDR1 is SGHVS and CDR2 is FQNEAQ. The CDR3 spans 15 residues. The CDR3 loop reads CTSSLVGGPSYEQYF. CDR3 nucleotides: TGTACCAGCAGCTTAGTCGGGGGACCTTCCTACGAGCAGTACTTC.

About this clonotype: With a much larger clone just one base away, this may be a read error. The chain has TRBV20-1 and TRBJ2-1; 9 nucleotides match TRBD2. Germline CDR1 reads DFQATT; CDR2 reads SNEGSKA (reference sequence). CDR3 length: 17 residues. CDR3 in amino acids: CSARFFRRGGLYNGQFF. In nucleotides, the CDR3 is TGCAGTGCTAGATTTTTCCGGCGGGGGGGCCTCTACAATGGGCAGTTCTTC.

The chain recombines TRBV11-2 with TRBJ2-3, with a tentative D call TRBD1 (5 bases). The CDR3 consists of 17 residues. Germline-derived CDR1 and CDR2 are SGHAT and FQNNGV. The ends were cut back, 5 bases at V and 0 bases at J, with 18 bases in the middle. The CDR3 sequence: CASSPLWGSTSTDTQYF. In nucleotides, the CDR3 is TGTGCCAGCAGCCCCCTTTGGGGCTCTACTAGCACAGATACGCAGTATTTT.

This clonotype has a count of ten or more. The chain uses TRBV27 and TRBJ2-7; 10 positions agree with TRBD1. J gave up 0 bases and V 3 bases, and 5 bases lay outside the gene matches. Germline assignment: CDR1 MNHEY and CDR2 SMNVEV (reference sequence). The CDR3 consists of 16 residues. Here the CDR3 DNA reads TGTGCCAGCAGTTTGACAGGGGGCGCCCCCTCCTACGAGCAGTACTTC. Protein product: CASSLTGGAPSYEQYF.

The chain uses TRBV20-1 and TRBJ2-1; 9 bases fit TRBD2. Germline V gives CDR1 DFQATT, CDR2 SNEGSKA (reference sequence). V lost 5 bases, J lost 5 bases, and 28 bases stayed unmatched. The CDR3 loop spans 21 amino acids. The CDR3 nucleotides are TGCAGTGCTTACTACGGGACTAGCTATGGGGGTAGACAGGGAGCCCACAATGAGCAGTTCTTC. Translated, it gives CSAYYGTSYGGRQGAHNEQFF.

This clonotype was detected once. Relative to the germline gene, one junction end is altered; a read error may explain this. This chain joins TRBV9 and TRBJ1-2; tentative D call: TRBD1 (6 bases). This CDR3 region has 16 residues. CDR1 is SGDLS, CDR2 YYNGEE, per germline. The CDR3 spells CASSVAVGRGGFGYAF. The CDR3 bases are TGTGCCAGCAGCGTAGCGGTGGGCAGGGGTGGATTTGGCTACGCCTTC.

This clonotype came up many times. Germline is not matched at one junction end, which may reflect a read error. The chain employs TRBV7-2 and TRBJ1-2, with TRBD1 matching over 12 bases. The CDR3 sequence is 14 residues long. Germline V gene data show CDR1 as SGHTA and CDR2 as FQGNSA. CDR3 loop: CASSLRGQGALLLF. The DNA of the CDR3 is TGTGCCAGCAGCCTTAGGGGACAGGGGGCCCTTCTACTCTTC.

In this sample, this clonotype turned up once. The chain links TRBV7-9 to TRBJ1-3; possibly TRBD1 for D (5 bases). Germline CDR1 reads SEHNR; CDR2 reads FQNEAQ (reference sequence). Trimming took 6 bases from V and 8 from J, leaving 20 bases between them. The CDR3 has 15 residues. The CDR3 DNA sequence: TGTGCCAGCAGGCGAACAGGTGATCATGGCTACACCATATATTTT. Its protein product is CASRRTGDHGYTIYF.

In regard to this clonotype: One junction end disagrees with the germline gene, perhaps due to a read error. The V and J genes are TRBV20-1 and TRBJ2-7, with 13 bases lining up with TRBD2. This CDR3 is built from 15 residues. Germline-derived CDR1 and CDR2 are DFQATT and SNEGSKA (reference sequence). This CDR3 reads CSARGTSGSDYERYF. For the CDR3, the DNA is TGCAGTGCTAGAGGGACTAGCGGGAGTGACTACGAGCGGTACTTC.